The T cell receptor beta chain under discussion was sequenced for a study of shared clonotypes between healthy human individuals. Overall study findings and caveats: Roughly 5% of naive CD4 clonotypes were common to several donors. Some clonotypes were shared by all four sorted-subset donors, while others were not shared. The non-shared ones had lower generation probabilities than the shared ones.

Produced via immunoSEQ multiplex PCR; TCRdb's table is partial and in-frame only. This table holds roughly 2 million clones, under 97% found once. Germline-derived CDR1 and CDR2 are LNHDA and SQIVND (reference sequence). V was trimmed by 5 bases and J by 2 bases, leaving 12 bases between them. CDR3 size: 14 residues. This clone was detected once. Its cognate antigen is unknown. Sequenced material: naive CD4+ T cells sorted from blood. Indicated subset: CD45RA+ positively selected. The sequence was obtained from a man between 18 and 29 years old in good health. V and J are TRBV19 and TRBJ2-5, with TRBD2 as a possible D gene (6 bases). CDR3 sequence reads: CASSPGTLQETQYF. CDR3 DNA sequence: TGTGCCAGTAGTCCAGGGACTTTACAAGAGACCCAGTACTTC.